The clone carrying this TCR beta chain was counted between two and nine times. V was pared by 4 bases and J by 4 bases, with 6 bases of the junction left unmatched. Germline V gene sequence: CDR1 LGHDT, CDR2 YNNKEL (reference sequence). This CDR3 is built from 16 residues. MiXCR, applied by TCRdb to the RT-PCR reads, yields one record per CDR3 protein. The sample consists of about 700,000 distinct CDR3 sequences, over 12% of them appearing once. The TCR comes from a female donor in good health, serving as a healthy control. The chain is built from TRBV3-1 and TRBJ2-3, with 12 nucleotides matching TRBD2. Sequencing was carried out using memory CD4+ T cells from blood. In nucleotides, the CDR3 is TGTGCCAGCAGCCGCACACCTAGCGGGAGGGCAGATACGCAGTATTTT. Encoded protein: CASSRTPSGRADTQYF.